Listed below are T cell receptor beta chains from one sample, sequenced in a study of T-cell memory formation after mild COVID-19. Via MiXCR, TCRdb re-called the 5' RACE reads, giving one row per CDR3 protein. The sample includes 130,000 to 150,000 distinct CDR3 sequences, 6% to 7% of them seen just once. The sequenced sample consisted of PBMCs or a T cell subset sorted from them (not recorded which). The receptors were sampled from an adult woman who had mild COVID-19 (a few samples of this study predate the infection). Cell type and time point are not known. Both conserved end residues are part of each CDR3. The order of the fields is CDR3 length, V gene, J gene, clone size, D gene, CDR3 protein, CDR3 DNA. The D gene is left open where the match is weak. Rows give clone size only sometimes, using once, few, many, or a class for an expanded clone.

cdr3_length: 14
v_call: TRBV20-1
j_call: TRBJ2-5
clone_size: few
d_call: -
cdr3_aa: CSAPTSWYQETQYF
cdr3_nt: TGCAGTGCGCCGACTAGTTGGTACCAAGAGACCCAGTACTTC

cdr3_length: 14
v_call: TRBV12-3/TRBV12-4
j_call: TRBJ1-1
clone_size: few
d_call: -
cdr3_aa: CASSLTASNTEAFF
cdr3_nt: TGTGCCAGCAGTTTGACTGCAAGTAACACTGAAGCTTTCTTT

cdr3_length: 14
v_call: TRBV15
j_call: TRBJ2-4
clone_size: many
d_call: TRBD1
cdr3_aa: CATSIRDSKNIQYF
cdr3_nt: TGTGCCACCAGCATCCGGGACAGCAAAAACATTCAGTACTTC

cdr3_length: 16
v_call: TRBV4-1
j_call: TRBJ1-5
clone_size: many
d_call: TRBD1
cdr3_aa: CASSQVAQGGRQPQHF
cdr3_nt: TGCGCCAGCAGCCAAGTCGCACAGGGGGGAAGGCAGCCCCAGCATTTT

cdr3_length: 16
v_call: TRBV18
j_call: TRBJ1-1
clone_size: few
d_call: -
cdr3_aa: CASSTGKTGLGTEAFF
cdr3_nt: TGTGCCAGCTCAACAGGAAAAACAGGGTTAGGGACTGAAGCTTTCTTT

cdr3_length: 13
v_call: TRBV29-1
j_call: TRBJ1-2
clone_size: -
d_call: TRBD1
cdr3_aa: CSVEGTGGYGYTF
cdr3_nt: TGCAGCGTTGAAGGGACAGGGGGCTATGGCTACACCTTC

cdr3_length: 16
v_call: TRBV9
j_call: TRBJ1-1
clone_size: -
d_call: TRBD1
cdr3_aa: CASSVGPQGAGTEAFF
cdr3_nt: TGTGCCAGCAGCGTAGGACCACAGGGGGCTGGTACTGAAGCTTTCTTT

cdr3_length: 15
v_call: TRBV5-6
j_call: TRBJ1-1
clone_size: many
d_call: TRBD1
cdr3_aa: CASSSRLRGGTEAFF
cdr3_nt: TGTGCCAGCAGCTCGAGACTCAGGGGGGGCACTGAAGCTTTCTTT

cdr3_length: 11
v_call: TRBV2
j_call: TRBJ2-6
clone_size: -
d_call: -
cdr3_aa: CASSESLKETF
cdr3_nt: TGTGCCAGCAGTGAAAGCCTTAAAGAGACTTTC

cdr3_length: 11
v_call: TRBV6-2/TRBV6-3
j_call: TRBJ2-5
clone_size: few
d_call: -
cdr3_aa: CASTQQETQYF
cdr3_nt: TGTGCCAGCACTCAGCAAGAGACCCAGTACTTC

cdr3_length: 13
v_call: TRBV29-1
j_call: TRBJ1-5
clone_size: -
d_call: -
cdr3_aa: CSVAEAPGQPQHF
cdr3_nt: TGCAGCGTTGCGGAGGCGCCGGGTCAGCCCCAGCATTTT

cdr3_length: 14
v_call: TRBV7-2
j_call: TRBJ2-1
clone_size: -
d_call: -
cdr3_aa: CASSTRRGTNEQFF
cdr3_nt: TGTGCCAGCAGTACCCGGAGGGGCACGAATGAGCAGTTCTTC

cdr3_length: 16
v_call: TRBV6-2/TRBV6-3
j_call: TRBJ1-2
clone_size: few
d_call: -
cdr3_aa: CASSYSRSKTNYGYTF
cdr3_nt: TGTGCCAGCAGTTACTCGCGCAGTAAAACTAACTATGGCTACACCTTC

cdr3_length: 13
v_call: TRBV23-1
j_call: TRBJ1-2
clone_size: -
d_call: TRBD1
cdr3_aa: CASTGTGTYGYTF
cdr3_nt: TGCGCCAGCACCGGGACAGGGACCTATGGCTACACCTTC

cdr3_length: 14
v_call: TRBV15
j_call: TRBJ2-3
clone_size: -
d_call: -
cdr3_aa: CATSRSGPTDTQYF
cdr3_nt: TGTGCCACCAGCAGAAGCGGGCCCACAGATACGCAGTATTTT

cdr3_length: 13
v_call: TRBV7-9
j_call: TRBJ2-7
clone_size: -
d_call: -
cdr3_aa: CASSLALTYEQYF
cdr3_nt: TGTGCCAGCAGCTTAGCCTTAACCTACGAGCAGTACTTC

cdr3_length: 15
v_call: TRBV27
j_call: TRBJ2-1
clone_size: few
d_call: TRBD2
cdr3_aa: CASSFRLAGGTEQFF
cdr3_nt: TGTGCCAGCAGTTTCCGACTAGCGGGGGGGACTGAGCAGTTCTTC

cdr3_length: 14
v_call: TRBV30
j_call: TRBJ2-3
clone_size: many
d_call: -
cdr3_aa: CAWSPGISTDTQYF
cdr3_nt: TGTGCCTGGAGTCCCGGGATTAGCACAGATACGCAGTATTTT

cdr3_length: 15
v_call: TRBV4-2
j_call: TRBJ2-7
clone_size: few
d_call: -
cdr3_aa: CASSQAGTQNYEQYF
cdr3_nt: TGTGCCAGCAGCCAAGCGGGGACCCAGAACTACGAGCAGTACTTC

cdr3_length: 12
v_call: TRBV20-1
j_call: TRBJ1-2
clone_size: many
d_call: -
cdr3_aa: CSAGYPQGGYTF
cdr3_nt: TGCAGTGCTGGCTACCCACAAGGTGGCTACACCTTC

cdr3_length: 11
v_call: TRBV20-1
j_call: TRBJ1-1
clone_size: -
d_call: -
cdr3_aa: CSARVVEQAFF
cdr3_nt: TGCAGTGCTAGAGTGGTGGAGCAAGCTTTCTTT

cdr3_length: 16
v_call: TRBV5-1
j_call: TRBJ2-1
clone_size: many
d_call: TRBD2
cdr3_aa: CASSLEGTSGVYEQFF
cdr3_nt: TGCGCCAGCAGCTTGGAGGGGACTAGCGGTGTGTATGAGCAGTTCTTC

cdr3_length: 14
v_call: TRBV30
j_call: TRBJ2-5
clone_size: -
d_call: -
cdr3_aa: CAWIAPGVQETQYF
cdr3_nt: TGTGCCTGGATCGCCCCAGGGGTGCAAGAGACCCAGTACTTC

cdr3_length: 14
v_call: TRBV12-3/TRBV12-4
j_call: TRBJ1-1
clone_size: -
d_call: -
cdr3_aa: CASSLRRQNTEAFF
cdr3_nt: TGTGCCAGCAGTTTACGACGGCAGAACACTGAAGCTTTCTTT

cdr3_length: 16
v_call: TRBV29-1
j_call: TRBJ2-3
clone_size: many
d_call: -
cdr3_aa: CSVEGRAGLWTDTQYF
cdr3_nt: TGCAGCGTTGAAGGGAGGGCAGGGCTTTGGACAGATACGCAGTATTTT

cdr3_length: 11
v_call: TRBV20-1
j_call: TRBJ2-7
clone_size: -
d_call: -
cdr3_aa: CSAREAYEQYF
cdr3_nt: TGCAGTGCTCGTGAAGCCTACGAGCAGTACTTC

cdr3_length: 14
v_call: TRBV5-1
j_call: TRBJ2-3
clone_size: many
d_call: -
cdr3_aa: CASSLHLSTDTQYF
cdr3_nt: TGCGCCAGCAGCTTGCACCTTAGCACAGATACGCAGTATTTT

cdr3_length: 16
v_call: TRBV28
j_call: TRBJ1-1
clone_size: few
d_call: -
cdr3_aa: CASSLWSGGRDTEAFF
cdr3_nt: TGTGCCAGCAGTTTATGGTCGGGGGGTAGGGACACTGAAGCTTTCTTT

cdr3_length: 14
v_call: TRBV7-2
j_call: TRBJ1-5
clone_size: few
d_call: -
cdr3_aa: CASSSEFSNQPQHF
cdr3_nt: TGTGCCAGCAGCTCCGAGTTTAGCAATCAGCCCCAGCATTTT

cdr3_length: 14
v_call: TRBV7-9
j_call: TRBJ2-5
clone_size: many
d_call: TRBD2
cdr3_aa: CASSWTSGRETQYF
cdr3_nt: TGTGCCAGCAGCTGGACTAGCGGGAGAGAGACCCAGTACTTC